Below, 31 T cell receptor beta chains from the same sample are listed, as sequenced in a study of PD-1 blockade in classical Hodgkin lymphoma. Every one of the patients relapsed after autologous stem cell transplantation (brentuximab vedotin exposure was variable). Clones were sequenced by immunoSEQ multiplex PCR, and TCRdb holds only the in-frame ones, with some missing. The repertoire holds 35,000 to 45,000 clones, over 55% seen once, with approximately 3% in the top ten. The source was peripheral blood mononuclear cells (PBMCs), collected at baseline. These receptors all stem from a human donor with classical Hodgkin lymphoma.

The gene calls are TRBV19 and TRBJ2-1; TRBD1 matches at 9 bases. The CDR3 has 13 residues. The germline gives CDR1 LNHDA, CDR2 SQIVND (reference sequence). V was pared by 10 bases and J by 9 bases, with 10 bases of the junction left unmatched. Written as DNA, the CDR3 is TGTGCCACCACGACAGGGGGACGTAGTGAGCAGTTCTTC. It translates to CATTTGGRSEQFF.

The J gene is TRBJ2-5, the V gene TRBV7-9; tentatively, D is TRBD1 (6 bases). The CDR3 is made up of 14 amino acids. Looked up from germline, CDR1 is SEHNR and CDR2 is FQNEAQ (reference sequence). The V gene lost 3 bases and the J gene lost 5 bases, with 13 bases spanning the gap. CDR3 loop: CASSLGAGGETQYF. The CDR3 coding sequence is TGTGCCAGCAGCTTGGGGGCGGGTGGGGAGACCCAGTACTTC.

The chain carries TRBV6-5 and TRBJ1-1; possibly TRBD1 for D (6 bases). There are 13 residues in the CDR3. CDR1 and CDR2 (germline): MNHEY, SVGAGI. V lost 5 bases, J lost 10 bases, and 17 bases lay in between. CDR3: CASSQTDRTGAFF. The CDR3 DNA reads as TGTGCCAGCAGTCAGACTGACAGGACCGGAGCTTTCTTT.

The CDR3 protein is CASSLRGQGAGYGYTF. In nucleotides, the CDR3 is TGTGCCAGCAGCTTAAGAGGTCAGGGCGCAGGCTATGGCTACACCTTC. This chain connects TRBV7-3 to TRBJ1-2, with D perhaps TRBD1 (5 bases). The V end was cut by 1 base, the J end by 4 bases, with 16 bases between. Germline CDR1 reads SGHTA; CDR2 reads FQGTGA. CDR3 length equals 16 residues. The full variable domain, its missing parts supplied by reference TRBV7-3 and TRBJ1-2, is GAGVSQTPSNKVTEKGKYVELRCDPISGHTALYWYRQSLGQGPEFLIYFQGTGAADDSGLPNDRFFAVRPEGSVSTLKIQRTERGDSAVYLCASSLRGQGAGYGYTFGSGTRLTVV.

This clone was observed a few times. The chain has TRBV5-4 and TRBJ1-6; a weak D match, TRBD1 (6 bases). CDR3 length: 14 residues. The V end was cut by 3 bases, the J end by 4 bases, with 8 bases between. Germline CDR1 SGHNT, CDR2 YYREEE (reference sequence). The CDR3: CASSSQGYNSPLHF. The CDR3 nucleotides are TGTGCCAGCAGCTCTCAGGGGTATAATTCACCCCTCCACTTT.

V and J are TRBV5-1 and TRBJ2-5; TRBD2 agrees at 10 bases. Germline lookup yields CDR1 SGHRS and CDR2 YFSETQ. Trimming removed 5 bases from V and 4 bases from J; junction bases left unmatched: 8. The CDR3 runs 15 residues. This CDR3 is CASRSGTSDRETQYF. The CDR3 nucleotides read TGCGCCAGCAGGTCCGGGACTAGCGATCGAGAGACCCAGTACTTC.

The rearrangement uses TRBV9 and TRBJ1-2; D remains ambiguous. The V and J ends lost 3 bases and 0 bases respectively, with 24 bases between them. The CDR3 covers 19 residues. Germline lookup yields CDR1 SGDLS and CDR2 YYNGEE. The CDR3 loop is CASSARTSHISISNYGYTF. In DNA, the CDR3 is TGTGCCAGCAGCGCCCGGACGTCCCATATCTCCATATCTAACTATGGCTACACCTTC.

This chain connects TRBV30 to TRBJ1-2; D unresolved. This CDR3 contains 13 residues. The germline V and J ends were trimmed by 0 bases and 7 bases, with 12 bases remaining between them. Germline V CDR1 and CDR2: GTSNPN, SVGIG (reference sequence). The CDR3 spells CAWSVRRPRGYTF. The CDR3 DNA follows: TGTGCCTGGAGTGTACGGCGCCCCCGTGGCTACACCTTC.

The sample holds one count of this clone. The gene calls are TRBV6-6 and TRBJ2-3; no definite D call. V gave up 0 bases and J gave up 2 bases, with 12 bases separating them. CDR3 size: 16 residues. Germline loops: CDR1 MNHNY, CDR2 SVGAGI (reference sequence). CDR3 nucleotide sequence: TGTGCCAGCAGTTACTCGTTAGGCACCGTCACAGATACGCAGTATTTT. Translation gives CASSYSLGTVTDTQYF.

The chain uses TRBV19 and TRBJ2-6, with D possibly matching TRBD1 (6 bases). V lost 5 bases and J 2 bases, leaving 16 bases between the germline ends. The CDR3 is made up of 17 amino acids. Germline-derived CDR1 and CDR2 are LNHDA and SQIVND (reference sequence). For the CDR3, the DNA is TGTGCCAGTAGTCTAGGAGCAGGGGCCGCTGGGGCCAACGTCCTGACTTTC. It codes for CASSLGAGAAGANVLTF.

The chain combines TRBV25-1 with TRBJ1-4, with TRBD1 identical over 8 bases. This CDR3 spans 14 amino acids. V was pared by 3 bases and J by 7 bases, with 4 bases of the junction left unmatched. Looked up from germline, CDR1 is MGHDK and CDR2 is SYGVNS. CDR3 region: CASSDPRGREKLFF. CDR3 bases: TGTGCCAGCAGTGACCCCAGGGGGCGTGAAAAACTGTTTTTT.

This chain links TRBV13 with TRBJ2-3; D is possibly TRBD2 (6 bases). V was cut by 5 bases and J by 3 bases, with 15 bases left in between. Germline V gene sequence: CDR1 PRHDT, CDR2 FYEKMQ (reference sequence). This CDR3 comprises 15 residues. CDR3: CASSPRSGLTDTQYF. CDR3 DNA sequence: TGTGCCAGCAGCCCGAGGAGCGGGCTAACAGATACGCAGTATTTT.

CDR3 DNA: TGTGCCAGCGGCTCCTTCGCCCCCCCCGTCTACGAGCAGTACTTC. Its translation: CASGSFAPPVYEQYF. This sequence joins TRBV27 and TRBJ2-5; D unresolved. The J call may not be correct, given that the DNA end is closer to TRBJ2-7. Per the germline V gene, CDR1 is MNHEY and CDR2 is SMNVEV (reference sequence). The CDR3 is 15 amino acids.

V usage is TRBV12-5 and J usage is TRBJ2-7; D is tentatively TRBD1 or TRBD2 (5 bases each). This CDR3 spans 13 amino acids. Germline V lookup: CDR1 LGHNT, CDR2 FRNRAP. Trimming pared 7 bases from V and 6 bases from J, leaving 16 bases between. The CDR3 spells CASAIGPGLEQYF. The CDR3 DNA reads TGTGCTAGTGCTATCGGACCGGGGCTCGAGCAGTACTTC.

The J gene is TRBJ2-1, the V gene TRBV19; D unclear. From germline, CDR1 is LNHDA and CDR2 SQIVND (reference sequence). V lost 5 bases and J 9 bases, leaving 14 bases between the germline ends. This CDR3 is built from 13 residues. CDR3 residues: CASSDTGFGEQFF. CDR3 nucleotides: TGTGCCAGTAGTGACACCGGGTTTGGTGAGCAGTTCTTC.

V usage is TRBV9 and J usage is TRBJ2-3; the match to TRBD2 covers 12 bases. Germline V lookup: CDR1 SGDLS, CDR2 YYNGEE. This CDR3 has 19 amino acids. The trim removed 0 bases at V and 2 bases at J, leaving 10 bases unmatched. The CDR3 sequence: CASSVDPSRTSGVTDTQYF. CDR3 DNA: TGTGCCAGCAGCGTAGACCCCTCCCGGACTAGCGGGGTCACAGATACGCAGTATTTT.

The rearrangement uses TRBV7-2 and TRBJ2-7, with 13 bases lining up with TRBD2. The CDR3 is 17 residues long. V was pared by 0 bases and J by 3 bases, with 5 bases of the junction left unmatched. Germline CDR1 SGHTA, CDR2 FQGNSA. Here the CDR3 reads CASSLAGTSGILYEQYF. CDR3 bases: TGTGCCAGCAGCTTAGCGGGGACTAGCGGGATTCTCTACGAGCAGTACTTC.

This chain connects TRBV10-1 to TRBJ2-7; 7 positions agree with TRBD2. There are 13 residues in the CDR3. The V gene's germline CDR1 is WNHNN and CDR2 SYGVQD (reference sequence). The CDR3 sequence: CSLFSPGRAEQYF. The CDR3 nucleotides are TGCTCCCTGTTTAGCCCAGGGAGGGCCGAGCAGTACTTC.

The CDR3 DNA is TGTGCCAGCAGCTTGTTTGCAGGGGCGGACTACGAGCAGTACTTC. This translates into CASSLFAGADYEQYF. J is TRBJ2-7 and V is TRBV5-5; D may be TRBD1 (6 bases). V shed 1 base and J shed 3 bases, with 14 bases lying between them. The CDR3 runs to 15 residues. Germline CDR1 reads SGHKS; CDR2 reads YYEKEE (reference sequence).

The rearrangement joins TRBV27 to TRBJ2-7; D not resolved. CDR3 length: 12 amino acids. CDR1 is MNHEY and CDR2 is SMNVEV in the germline V gene (reference sequence). V gave up 7 bases and J gave up 7 bases, with 14 bases separating them. CDR3 region: CASMGAPREQYF. For the CDR3, the DNA is TGTGCCAGCATGGGCGCTCCTAGGGAGCAGTACTTC.

The V gene is TRBV19, the J gene TRBJ2-1; 9 bases match TRBD1. Germline V gene data show CDR1 as LNHDA and CDR2 as SQIVND (reference sequence). The CDR3 extends over 14 amino acids. V gave up 6 bases and J gave up 7 bases; unmatched junction bases: 7. The CDR3 DNA reads TGTGCCAGTAGACCACAGGGGGCGCTTAATGAGCAGTTCTTC. Protein product: CASRPQGALNEQFF.

The chain combines TRBV5-6 with TRBJ2-3, with no clear D. V dropped 1 base and J dropped 1 base, with 10 bases sitting between them. The V gene's germline CDR1 is SGHDT and CDR2 YYEEEE. The length of the CDR3 is 15 residues. CDR3 DNA sequence: TGTGCCAGCAGCTTGATTTTTTCGGGCACAGATACGCAGTATTTT. This codes for CASSLIFSGTDTQYF.

The rearrangement links TRBV7-2 to TRBJ2-7; D is uncertain. Looked up from germline, CDR1 is SGHTA and CDR2 is FQGNSA. V lost 4 bases, J lost 4 bases, and 8 bases lay in between. This CDR3 region has 12 residues. The CDR3 reads CASSSGIYEQYF. CDR3 sequence (DNA): TGTGCCAGCAGCTCTGGAATTTACGAGCAGTACTTC.

This chain links TRBV7-9 with TRBJ2-3; possibly TRBD1 for D (5 bases). CDR3 length: 19 residues. Trimming shortened V by 3 bases and J by 0 bases, and 22 bases separated the two germline ends. In germline, CDR1 is SEHNR, CDR2 FQNEAQ (reference sequence). CDR3 loop: CASSFLRVKWNTSTDTQYF. The CDR3 bases are TGTGCCAGCAGCTTCCTCAGGGTAAAATGGAATACTAGCACAGATACGCAGTATTTT.

The V call is TRBV5-1, the J call TRBJ2-3; D gene unclear. Trimming shortened V by 1 base and J by 7 bases, and 1 base separated the two germline ends. CDR1 is SGHRS and CDR2 is YFSETQ in the germline V gene. The CDR3 runs 10 residues. The CDR3 nucleotides read TGCGCCAGCAGCTTGAATACGCAGTATTTT. Translated: CASSLNTQYF.

The V call is TRBV29-1, the J call TRBJ2-3; 8 bases align to TRBD1. The CDR3 totals 19 residues. V was pared by 7 bases and J by 2 bases, with 23 bases of the junction left unmatched. CDR1 is SQVTM and CDR2 is ANQGSEA in the germline V gene. The DNA for the CDR3 is TGCAGCGCCAAGTTGCAGGGGGCGGAGTTGTTGCGGGTCACAGATACGCAGTATTTT. It specifies CSAKLQGAELLRVTDTQYF.

This chain links TRBV30 with TRBJ2-7; maybe TRBD2 (7 bases). The CDR3 runs 14 residues. Trimming removed 4 bases at V and 6 bases at J, with 19 bases between. Germline V gives CDR1 GTSNPN, CDR2 SVGIG (reference sequence). The CDR3 spells CAWNFVQGGGEQYF. CDR3 DNA: TGTGCCTGGAATTTTGTACAGGGAGGGGGCGAGCAGTACTTC.

This rearrangement joins TRBV7-9 to TRBJ1-2; 10 nucleotides align to TRBD1. After removal of 0 bases from V and 4 bases from J, the junction contained 5 bases not matched to a gene. The germline CDR1 and CDR2 sequences are SEHNR and FQNEAQ (reference sequence). The length of the CDR3 is 16 residues. CDR3 nucleotides: TGTGCCAGCAGCTTAGCGTGGGACAGGGGAAGCTATGGCTACACCTTC. Its protein product is CASSLAWDRGSYGYTF.

The rearrangement joins TRBV9 to TRBJ2-1; 9 bases line up with TRBD2. Trimming at V came to 0 bases and at J to 9 bases, leaving 10 bases not matched to a gene. Germline CDR1 reads SGDLS; CDR2 reads YYNGEE. The CDR3 is made up of 16 amino acids. The CDR3 coding sequence is TGTGCCAGCAGCGTAGAACGGTGGCTAGCGGGGAGTGAGCAGTTCTTC. It codes for CASSVERWLAGSEQFF.

V gene TRBV7-2 combines with J gene TRBJ1-4, with D possibly being TRBD1 (6 bases). The germline CDR1 and CDR2 sequences are SGHTA and FQGNSA. The V end lost 5 bases, the J end lost 7 bases, and 14 bases lay between the germline ends. The CDR3 is 14 amino acids. CDR3 region: CASSQQGVGEKLFF. The CDR3 DNA follows: TGTGCCAGCAGCCAACAGGGTGTCGGTGAAAAACTGTTTTTT.

The chain employs TRBV5-1 and TRBJ2-1, with D perhaps matching TRBD2 (6 bases). Trimming stripped 4 bases from V and 6 bases from J, with 23 bases between. In germline, CDR1 is SGHRS, CDR2 YFSETQ. The CDR3 is 17 amino acids. The CDR3 is CASSRQSLARDSNEQFF. The CDR3 DNA follows: TGCGCCAGCAGCCGTCAATCTCTAGCGCGAGACTCCAATGAGCAGTTCTTC. The variable domain in full, with the rest retrieved from reference TRBV5-1 and TRBJ2-1, is KAGVTQTPRYLIKTRGQQVTLSCSPISGHRSVSWYQQTPGQGLQFLFEYFSETQRNKGNFPGRFSGRQFSNSRSEMNVSTLELGDSALYLCASSRQSLARDSNEQFFGPGTRLTVL.